Detailed here is one T cell receptor beta chain. The CDR3 contains 15 residues. The germline gives CDR1 SGHTA, CDR2 FQGNSA. The V end lost 1 base, the J end lost 7 bases, and 13 bases lay between the germline ends. This sample is part of a study of blood T cell repertoires in COVID-19. The overall study: COVID-19 samples from acute and convalescent phases originated in the United States, Italy and Spain.

The authors' processing: Reference gene primer amplification gave estimated nucleated cell counts. The assay was immunoSEQ multiplex PCR, and TCRdb's table has in-frame clones only and misses some. D and trimming come from the DNA, and the V and J calls and clone size come from that table. The sample consists of 200,000 to 250,000 clones, around 86% of them appearing once. The rearrangement links TRBV7-2 to TRBJ1-4; TRBD1 is a possible D gene (6 bases). Input material: peripheral blood. This clonotype originated in a woman in her 30s who had recovered from COVID-19. The CDR3 region has the DNA TGTGCCAGCAGCTTAGGGGGGCGAGGGTTTGAAAAACTGTTTTTT. It yields the protein CASSLGGRGFEKLFF.